This is a list of T cell receptor beta chains from one sample in a study of T cell repertoires in aging, cancer and after chemotherapy. TCRdb independently ran MiXCR on the multiplex PCR reads; one entry per CDR3 protein. The table has about 2,000 distinct CDR3 sequences, about 25% seen once. Material for sequencing was blood. These receptors all come from a human donor with a solid tumor. CDR3s include the opening cysteine and the closing phenylalanine or tryptophan. A D gene is named only where the DNA matches it firmly. A clone size is listed for some rows: how often the clone was seen (once, few, many), or a class if it is expanded.

>few|TRBV6-1|TRBD1|TRBJ2-7|14
CASSEETGGYEQYF
TGTGCCAGCAGTGAAGAGACAGGGGGCTACGAGCAGTACTTC
>-|TRBV11-2|TRBD2|TRBJ2-1|19
CASSPRSSGSLSSYNEQFF
TGTGCCAGCAGCCCCCGTAGTAGCGGGAGCCTAAGCTCCTACAATGAGCAGTTCTTC
>medium-sized|TRBV20-1|-|TRBJ1-2|13
CSARDGVNYGYTF
TGCAGTGCTAGAGACGGTGTTAACTATGGCTACACCTTC
>medium-sized|TRBV7-2|-|TRBJ2-3|16
CASSSPQEPSTDTQYF
TGTGCCAGCAGCTCCCCACAGGAGCCTAGCACAGATACGCAGTATTTT
>-|TRBV14|TRBD2|TRBJ2-3|19
CASSQDLRLGGKRTDTQYF
TGTGCCAGCAGCCAAGATCTTCGTCTGGGAGGGAAGCGCACAGATACGCAGTATTTT
>medium-sized|TRBV4-2|-|TRBJ2-1|15
CASSQGLNSYNEQFF
TGTGCCAGCAGCCAAGGTCTAAACTCCTACAATGAGCAGTTCTTC
>-|TRBV20-1|TRBD2|TRBJ2-7|13
CSASGNTLGEQYF
TGCAGTGCCAGCGGGAACACCCTAGGCGAGCAGTACTTC
>medium-sized|TRBV27|-|TRBJ1-1|13
CASSFEGLGEAFF
TGTGCCAGCAGTTTCGAGGGCCTAGGGGAAGCTTTCTTT
>few|TRBV23-1|TRBD2|TRBJ2-1|18
CASSQPTLAGETQNEQFF
TGCGCCAGCAGTCAACCTACTCTAGCGGGAGAGACTCAGAATGAGCAGTTCTTC
>-|TRBV29-1|-|TRBJ2-7|12
CSVSGYSYEQYF
TGCAGCGTCTCAGGATACTCCTACGAGCAGTACTTC
>medium-sized|TRBV19|-|TRBJ1-1|17
CASSKGVVEPMNTEAFF
TGTGCCAGTAGTAAGGGGGTGGTGGAACCTATGAACACTGAAGCTTTCTTT
>medium-sized|TRBV6-5|-|TRBJ2-5|16
CASSHATPGVSETQYF
TGTGCCAGCAGCCACGCCACCCCGGGAGTATCAGAGACCCAGTACTTC
>medium-sized|TRBV6-4|TRBD1|TRBJ1-2|16
CASSQKGGGASYGYTF
TGTGCCAGCAGTCAGAAGGGAGGGGGCGCGAGCTATGGCTACACCTTC
>-|TRBV9|-|TRBJ2-5|11
CASSRGGTQYF
TGTGCCAGCAGCCGTGGGGGGACCCAGTACTTC
>few|TRBV9|-|TRBJ2-1|15
CASSAVVSSYNEQFF
TGTGCCAGCAGCGCTGTAGTTAGCTCCTACAATGAGCAGTTCTTC
>medium-sized|TRBV10-3|-|TRBJ1-3|16
CAISESGSKGRNTIYF
TGTGCCATCAGTGAGTCGGGTTCCAAAGGACGAAACACCATATATTTT
>medium-sized|TRBV20-1|TRBD1|TRBJ1-5|18
CSARGGRGIDRSNQPQHF
TGCAGTGCTAGAGGCGGCAGGGGGATCGATCGGAGCAATCAGCCCCAGCATTTT
>medium-sized|TRBV5-5|TRBD1|TRBJ2-7|15
CASSLGTGTGGEQYF
TGTGCCAGCAGCTTGGGGACCGGGACAGGGGGCGAGCAGTACTTC
>-|TRBV10-2|-|TRBJ1-1|12
CASRASGTEAFF
TGCGCCAGCAGGGCCTCCGGGACTGAAGCTTTCTTT
>few|TRBV28|-|TRBJ1-3|11
CASSLSNTIYF
TGTGCCAGCAGTTTAAGTAACACCATATATTTT
>few|TRBV5-1|TRBD2|TRBJ2-7|18
CASSSTYNRLAGGYEQYF
TGCGCCAGCAGCTCCACATATAACAGACTAGCGGGAGGGTACGAGCAGTACTTC
>medium-sized|TRBV6-5|-|TRBJ1-5|13
CASSYSSDQPQHF
TGTGCCAGCAGTTACTCGTCCGATCAGCCCCAGCATTTT
>-|TRBV10-2|TRBD2|TRBJ2-3|13
CASTSGRIDTQYF
TGCGCCAGCACTAGCGGGAGAATAGATACGCAGTATTTT
>few|TRBV6-5|TRBD2|TRBJ2-7|15
CASSYSQSGTHEQYF
TGTGCCAGCAGTTACAGTCAGAGCGGGACCCACGAGCAGTACTTC
>-|TRBV29-1|TRBD1|TRBJ2-1|11
CSGGTGNEQFF
TGCAGCGGCGGGACAGGGAATGAGCAGTTCTTC
>medium-sized|TRBV19|-|TRBJ1-5|13
CASRGGTNQPQHF
TGTGCCAGTAGAGGGGGGACTAATCAGCCCCAGCATTTT
>medium-sized|TRBV20-1|TRBD1|TRBJ1-2|14
CSAQLQGASGGYTF
TGCAGTGCGCAACTACAGGGGGCATCGGGTGGCTACACCTTC
>-|TRBV14|-|TRBJ1-1|13
CASSRQLNTEAFF
TGTGCCAGCAGCCGACAGCTGAACACTGAAGCTTTCTTT
>medium-sized|TRBV6-1|-|TRBJ1-1|16
CASSENGYRLNTEAFF
TGTGCCAGCAGTGAAAACGGTTACAGATTGAACACTGAAGCTTTCTTT
>few|TRBV7-9|-|TRBJ2-7|15
CASSLEQGRLNEQYF
TGTGCCAGCAGCTTAGAGCAGGGAAGGTTAAACGAGCAGTACTTC
>large|TRBV27|-|TRBJ2-1|14
CASSPGNLIDEQFF
TGTGCCAGCAGTCCAGGGAATTTGATCGATGAGCAGTTCTTC
>few|TRBV14|-|TRBJ2-2|17
CASSHPPWGGNTGELFF
TGTGCCAGCAGCCATCCCCCTTGGGGGGGCAACACCGGGGAGCTGTTTTTT
>large|TRBV5-6|-|TRBJ1-6|14
CASSAQVSSSPLHF
TGTGCCAGCAGTGCACAGGTGAGCAGTTCACCCCTCCACTTT
>medium-sized|TRBV6-2/TRBV6-3|-|TRBJ1-1|15
CASTHPTGGATEAFF
TGTGCCAGCACTCACCCGACAGGAGGCGCCACTGAAGCTTTCTTT
>medium-sized|TRBV7-9|-|TRBJ2-1|17
CASSLPTVGGEGDEQFF
TGTGCCAGCAGCCTCCCCACCGTCGGGGGAGAGGGGGATGAGCAGTTCTTC
>medium-sized|TRBV6-2/TRBV6-3|TRBD2|TRBJ2-1|17
CASSYGLIMGRGGEQFF
TGTGCCAGCAGTTATGGGCTAATTATGGGCCGGGGAGGGGAGCAGTTCTTC
>large|TRBV19|-|TRBJ1-2|12
CASSRTVYGYTF
TGTGCCAGTAGTAGGACAGTCTATGGCTACACCTTC
>-|TRBV11-2|-|TRBJ1-1|15
CASSFIWPSRTEAFF
TGTGCCAGCAGCTTTATTTGGCCTTCGCGGACTGAAGCTTTCTTT
>once|TRBV19|-|TRBJ2-7|14
CESSTGTPSYEQYF
TGTGAAAGTAGTACCGGGACACCTAGCTACGAGCAGTACTTC
>few|TRBV5-1|TRBD1|TRBJ2-7|15
CASSWDRGGAYEQYF
TGCGCCAGCAGCTGGGACAGGGGAGGCGCCTACGAGCAGTACTTC
>medium-sized|TRBV20-1|TRBD2|TRBJ2-1|14
CSVTQREVYNEQFF
TGCAGTGTAACTCAGCGGGAGGTGTACAATGAGCAGTTCTTC
>medium-sized|TRBV15|-|TRBJ2-7|17
CATSRVGLFDPHYEQYF
TGTGCCACCAGCAGAGTAGGCCTGTTCGATCCCCACTACGAGCAGTACTTC
>-|TRBV23-1|TRBD1|TRBJ2-7|15
CASSRPGQDHYEQYF
TGCGCCAGCAGTCGCCCGGGACAGGATCACTACGAGCAGTACTTC
>medium-sized|TRBV10-1|-|TRBJ2-5|14
CASSEVSGTGTQYF
TGCGCCAGCAGTGAAGTTTCAGGGACGGGGACCCAGTACTTC
>medium-sized|TRBV5-6|-|TRBJ1-3|14
CASSLVGAGNTIYF
TGTGCCAGCAGCTTGGTAGGGGCCGGAAACACCATATATTTT
>-|TRBV12-3/TRBV12-4|-|TRBJ2-7|16
CASSPIDRGDRYEKYF
TGTGCCAGCAGCCCGATAGACAGAGGGGACCGGTACGAGAAGTACTTC
>few|TRBV4-1|-|TRBJ2-4|14
CASSLVGGENIQYF
TGCGCCAGCAGCCTAGTGGGAGGAGAGAACATTCAGTACTTC
>medium-sized|TRBV5-3|TRBD2|TRBJ2-3|16
CARSLRVREGQDTQYF
TGTGCCAGAAGCTTGAGGGTCCGGGAGGGCCAAGATACGCAGTATTTT
>medium-sized|TRBV20-1|TRBD2|TRBJ2-1|14
CSAKGLAGDYEQFF
TGCAGTGCCAAGGGGCTAGCGGGAGACTATGAGCAGTTCTTC
>medium-sized|TRBV4-3|-|TRBJ2-1|19
CASSQMDRGSGSSYNEQFF
TGCGCCAGCAGCCAAATGGACAGGGGTAGCGGGAGCTCCTACAATGAGCAGTTCTTC
>medium-sized|TRBV19|-|TRBJ2-2|15
CASSIPTRGTGELFF
TGTGCCAGTAGTATCCCTACCAGGGGAACCGGGGAGCTGTTTTTT